The 13 T cell receptor beta chains presented below share a single source sample, sequenced in a study of cytomegalovirus exposure and HLA in healthy donors (dated by TCRdb to 2017 to 2019). Libraries were made using the immunoSEQ multiplex PCR assay. TCRdb re-hosts the immuneACCESS table, in-frame sequences only. Its copies lack some clones; in the studies checked, an unresolved V gene accounts for under half of them, and the cause for the rest is not known. The sample records about 130,000 clones, 95% to 96% of which are singletons. The ten largest make up approximately 1.5% of the sample. Material for sequencing was PBMCs. The receptors derive from a man between 18 and 29 years old in good health and CMV-seronegative.

This clone has just a few counts. The rearrangement links TRBV5-1 to TRBJ1-2; possible D gene TRBD1, 5 bases. Trimming left V 3 bases short and J 6 bases short, with 12 bases between. Looked up from germline, CDR1 is SGHRS and CDR2 is YFSETQ. The CDR3 is 13 amino acids. The CDR3 nucleotides read TGCGCCAGCAGCTCGACCACAGGCGATGGCTACACCTTC. This translates into CASSSTTGDGYTF. The full variable domain, completed using reference TRBV5-1 and TRBJ1-2, is KAGVTQTPRYLIKTRGQQVTLSCSPISGHRSVSWYQQTPGQGLQFLFEYFSETQRNKGNFPGRFSGRQFSNSRSEMNVSTLELGDSALYLCASSSTTGDGYTFGSGTRLTVV.

The genes are TRBV30 and TRBJ2-7, with 12 nucleotides matching TRBD2. The CDR3 is 16 amino acids. The germline V gene has CDR1 GTSNPN and CDR2 SVGIG (reference sequence). V was clipped by 2 bases and J by 6 bases; unmatched bases: 11. The CDR3, as DNA: TGTGCCTGGAGTTCTGGACTAGCGGGAAGCCTTCTCGAGCAGTACTTC. Translating it yields CAWSSGLAGSLLEQYF.

This clone was picked up one time. This chain uses TRBV18 with TRBJ2-5, with D possibly TRBD1 on 6 matching bases. Germline V CDR1 and CDR2: KGHSH, LQKENI. This CDR3 region has 13 residues. Trimming removed 2 bases at V and 5 bases at J, with 9 bases between. The CDR3 sequence is CASSPGTTETQYF. As DNA, the CDR3 is TGTGCCAGCTCACCAGGGACAACCGAGACCCAGTACTTC.

This clone was detected once. The chain carries TRBV30 and TRBJ2-5, with 8 bases lining up with TRBD2. J was trimmed by 7 bases and V by 0 bases; bases with no gene match: 1. The CDR3 is 12 residues long. The germline V gene encodes CDR1 GTSNPN and CDR2 SVGIG (reference sequence). CDR3 amino acids: CAWSVRGGTQYF. DNA for the CDR3: TGTGCCTGGAGTGTTCGGGGGGGGACCCAGTACTTC.

The chain has TRBV7-3 and TRBJ1-3; D is perhaps TRBD1 (5 bases). The CDR3 runs 14 residues. The V gene lost 2 bases and the J gene lost 2 bases, with 7 bases spanning the gap. The germline gives CDR1 SGHTA, CDR2 FQGTGA. CDR3 sequence reads: CASSLQGTGNTIYF. In nucleotides, the CDR3 is TGTGCCAGCAGCTTACAGGGTACTGGAAACACCATATATTTT.

The V call is TRBV30, the J call TRBJ1-1; a possible D gene is TRBD1 (6 bases). The CDR3 is 13 residues long. Trimming took 5 bases from V and 4 from J, leaving 14 bases between them. Germline V gene lookup returns CDR1 GTSNPN and CDR2 SVGIG (reference sequence). The CDR3 loop reads CAWLQGGSTEAFF. The CDR3 region has the DNA TGTGCCTGGTTACAGGGTGGGAGCACTGAAGCTTTCTTT.

This sequence joins TRBV27 and TRBJ2-1; possible D gene TRBD2, 5 bases. From germline, CDR1 is MNHEY and CDR2 SMNVEV (reference sequence). The V gene lost 3 bases and the J gene lost 3 bases, with 9 bases spanning the gap. The CDR3 consists of 14 residues. The CDR3 region has the DNA TGTGCCAGCAGTTTGGCTAGCCGCTACAATGAGCAGTTCTTC. Encoded protein: CASSLASRYNEQFF.

The V call is TRBV12-5, the J call TRBJ2-1; 7 bases line up with TRBD1. V shed 3 bases, J shed 6 bases, and the junction held 2 bases outside the gene matches. The CDR3 loop spans 13 amino acids. Germline CDR1 reads LGHNT; CDR2 reads FRNRAP. CDR3 DNA sequence: TGTGCTAGTGGTTTCGAGGGGGCCAATGAGCAGTTCTTC. This gives the protein CASGFEGANEQFF.

The chain employs TRBV7-9 and TRBJ2-5; 11 bases align to TRBD2. V dropped 2 bases and J dropped 4; count of bases not matched to a gene: 3. The germline CDR1 and CDR2 sequences are SEHNR and FQNEAQ (reference sequence). CDR3 length equals 15 residues. Here the CDR3 DNA reads TGTGCCAGCAGCTTAACTAGCGGGAGCTCAGAGACCCAGTACTTC. Its translation is CASSLTSGSSETQYF.

The gene calls are TRBV28 and TRBJ1-5, with TRBD1 matching over 7 bases. Looked up from germline, CDR1 is MDHEN and CDR2 is SYDVKM. Germline trimming cut 10 bases from V and 0 bases from J; bases unmatched to any gene: 6. There are 14 residues in the CDR3. In DNA, the CDR3 is TGTGCCACCACAGGGGACAATAGCAATCAGCCCCAGCATTTT. This translates into CATTGDNSNQPQHF.

The J gene is TRBJ2-3, the V gene TRBV30; 8 bases agree with TRBD1. The length of the CDR3 is 16 residues. Germline lookup yields CDR1 GTSNPN and CDR2 SVGIG (reference sequence). J lost 4 bases, V lost 2 bases, and 11 bases had no gene match. The CDR3 loop is CAWSPRQGRTSDTQYF. The CDR3 nucleotides are TGTGCCTGGAGTCCTCGACAGGGGAGGACCTCAGATACGCAGTATTTT.

The genes are TRBV6-4 and TRBJ2-1, with D possibly being TRBD2 (5 bases). Germline V lookup: CDR1 MRHNA, CDR2 SNTAGT. V was cut by 0 bases and J by 4 bases, with 10 bases left in between. The CDR3 sequence is 15 residues long. CDR3 in amino acids: CASSDSPDLYNEQFF. The CDR3 DNA is TGTGCCAGCAGTGACTCACCGGACTTGTACAATGAGCAGTTCTTC.

The V gene is TRBV27, the J gene TRBJ2-7; TRBD2 matches 11 bases. J lost 5 bases, V lost 6 bases, and 6 bases had no gene match. CDR1 and CDR2 from the germline V gene are MNHEY and SMNVEV (reference sequence). This CDR3 contains 14 residues. The CDR3 sequence: CASSAGTSGHEQYF. The CDR3 bases are TGTGCCAGCAGCGCCGGGACTAGCGGTCACGAGCAGTACTTC.